This T cell receptor (beta chain) was documented in a study of cytotoxic CD8 clonotypes in ibrutinib-treated CLL (dated by TCRdb to the early 2020s). General notes on the study: The cohort was composed of some ten relapsed/refractory and fewer than 16 treatment-naive patients; IGHV unmutated status was identified in some 17 patients. Responses were partial in around 25 patients and complete in 2; after median approximately 69 months follow-up, around 14 stayed in remission and about 12 progressed. Response samples were obtained after a median of roughly 13 months of treatment, with a range of roughly 6 to 40 months. An average of about 250,000 productive templates and 80,000 to 95,000 productive rearrangements was obtained per sample. Longitudinal samples were obtainable from about 30% of the 86 participants in the trial. Cryopreserved peripheral blood mononuclear cells were collected at three points: before therapy, at response, and at either sustained remission or disease progression. Every sample from remission and from progressive disease was obtained while the patients were still on ibrutinib.

In the germline V gene, CDR1 corresponds to SGHDT and CDR2 to YYEEEE. Including the terminal cysteine and phenylalanine, the CDR3 comprises 13 residues. Left in the record is the CDR3 DNA by itself, 39 bases read in frame from the first base. Trimming costs V 6 bases and J 4 bases, and their ends lie 13 bases apart. Concerning this clone itself: It lacks a known antigen. No base qualities exist here, and no much larger clone lies one base off it.

On a MiSeq, deep resolution sequencing aimed for a depth between 1 in 1 million and 1 in 200,000 T cells, with each clonotype covered about 9.9x on average. TCR beta libraries were generated with the immunoSEQ hsTCRB Kit. Per the original workflow: The data were analyzed with ImmunoSEQ Analyzer and ImmunoSEQ Data Assistant, and V, D and J gene assignments followed IMGT definitions. Clonality, which ranges from 0 to 1, was calculated by subtracting the normalized Shannon entropy of productive rearrangement frequencies from one. Only overrepresented clonotypes making up at least 0.05% of each patient's repertoire were included in the public clonotype analysis. About a dozen age-matched healthy donor repertoires from immuneACCESS served as clonality controls. The clones in this table, taken by TCRdb from immuneACCESS, are in-frame only. Not every clone is retained; where verified, under half of the shortfall comes from an unresolved V gene, and the cause of the rest is unknown. V and J calls and clone size come straight from that table; D and trimming were deduced from the DNA. This sample is represented by 90,000 to 100,000 clones; more than 75% of them were singletons. The ten top clones hold about 29% of the sample.

According to the study, the label for this sample's time point signals: approximately eleven months on ibrutinib. For TCR beta library preparation, about 2 micrograms of genomic DNA was extracted from cryopreserved PBMCs. Longitudinal blood samples from CLL patients on ibrutinib monotherapy were analyzed using high-throughput TCR beta sequencing. The patients were enrolled in a single-center, open-label phase 2 trial of ibrutinib monotherapy. Beyond this particular receptor, the publication reports: Public clonotypes were rare and either contracted or stayed stable during treatment, and the rise in clonality at ibrutinib response reflected the expansion of private clonotypes. Sampling times were not matched between sustained-remission and progressing patients, and lymph node repertoires were not studied. An increase in clonality was observed at ibrutinib response, with clonality remaining stable during sustained remission and falling back toward baseline at progression. At baseline, clonality was higher than in age-matched healthy donors and showed a strong correlation with circulating CD8+ T-cell counts.

This sequence uses TRBV5-6 and TRBJ1-2, and the D gene may be TRBD1, 6 bases matching. Here the sequenced sample was PBMCs, taken after 12 months of ibrutinib treatment. This receptor was taken from a human donor with chronic lymphocytic leukemia. The DNA sequence is as follows: TGTGCCAGCACCCCCCCAGGGGTCTATGGCTACACCTTC. Its translation is CASTPPGVYGYTF.